This TCR beta chain emerged from a study of shared clonotypes between healthy human individuals. TCRdb's table, derived via immunoSEQ multiplex PCR, lists solely in-frame clones and lacks some. This sample carries millions of clones, 90% to 95% of them seen once, and the ten largest clones take about 1.5%. Cells designated naive CD8 were CD45RO-negative and were positively selected for CCR7, with terminally differentiated effector memory CD45RA+ cells excluded. The germline V gene has CDR1 MGHRA and CDR2 YSYEKL. J gave up 2 bases and V 4 bases, and 4 bases lay outside the gene matches. CDR3 length equals 14 residues.

This clonotype originated in a man aged 18 to 30 in good health. Some clones in this sample may be carry-over from other donors' samples. The genes are TRBV4-1 and TRBJ2-7, with 8 nucleotides matching TRBD1. Source material: naive CD8+ T cells from PBMCs. Here the CDR3 reads CASSPQQGAYEQYF. CDR3 in DNA: TGCGCCAGCAGCCCACAACAGGGGGCCTACGAGCAGTACTTC.